This T cell receptor (beta chain) was profiled in a study of T cell responses to AZD1222 COVID-19 vaccine. A note on this clone: Other DNA sequences in this specimen translate into the identical CDR3.

The table came from immunoSEQ multiplex PCR; TCRdb's copy has only in-frame clones and leaves some out. The sample shows 170,000 or so clones, about nine tenths of them seen only once. The CDR3 covers 13 residues. Trimming stripped 3 bases from V and 2 bases from J, with 7 bases between. The specimen was peripheral blood, collected on day 0 of AZD1222 vaccination. The source of this sequence is an adult in good health. The chain is built from TRBV12-3 or TRBV12-4 and TRBJ1-2; D unresolved. CDR3 sequence (DNA): TGTGCCAGCAGTTTTTCCGGGAACTATGGCTACACCTTC. It is translated as CASSFSGNYGYTF.